This T cell receptor (beta chain) was retrieved from a study of blood T cell repertoires in COVID-19. About the research overall: Donors in Cohort 3 counted as recovered after two negative PCRs, clearance, or symptom resolution.

The table came from immunoSEQ multiplex PCR; TCRdb's copy has only in-frame clones and leaves some out. The sample holds roughly 230,000 clones, about nine tenths seen once. The clonotype was recovered from a man younger than 40 in a cohort exposed to, infected with or recovered from COVID-19 (not recorded which). The sequencing input was PBMCs or T cells enriched from blood (not recorded which).

CDR3 nucleotides: TGTGCCAGCAGCGTATCTGGACGGGGTAGCACAGATACGCAGTATTTT. This gives the protein CASSVSGRGSTDTQYF. The J gene is TRBJ2-3, the V gene TRBV9; possible D gene TRBD2, 5 bases. The CDR3 sequence is 16 residues long. V lost 1 base, J lost 0 bases, and 12 bases lay in between. Germline CDR1 and CDR2: SGDLS and YYNGEE.